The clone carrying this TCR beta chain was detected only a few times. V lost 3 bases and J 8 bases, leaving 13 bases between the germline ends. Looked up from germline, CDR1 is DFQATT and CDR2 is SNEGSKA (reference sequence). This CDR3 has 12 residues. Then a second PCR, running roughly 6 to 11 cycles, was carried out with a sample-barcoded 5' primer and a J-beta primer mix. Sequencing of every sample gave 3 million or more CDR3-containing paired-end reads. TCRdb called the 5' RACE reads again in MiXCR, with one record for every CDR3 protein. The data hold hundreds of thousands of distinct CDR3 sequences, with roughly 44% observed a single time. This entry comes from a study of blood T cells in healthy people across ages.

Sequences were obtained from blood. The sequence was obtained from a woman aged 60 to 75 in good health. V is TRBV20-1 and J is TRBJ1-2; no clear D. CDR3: CSASPGSAGYTF. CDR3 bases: TGCAGTGCTAGTCCGGGGTCGGCAGGCTACACCTTC.